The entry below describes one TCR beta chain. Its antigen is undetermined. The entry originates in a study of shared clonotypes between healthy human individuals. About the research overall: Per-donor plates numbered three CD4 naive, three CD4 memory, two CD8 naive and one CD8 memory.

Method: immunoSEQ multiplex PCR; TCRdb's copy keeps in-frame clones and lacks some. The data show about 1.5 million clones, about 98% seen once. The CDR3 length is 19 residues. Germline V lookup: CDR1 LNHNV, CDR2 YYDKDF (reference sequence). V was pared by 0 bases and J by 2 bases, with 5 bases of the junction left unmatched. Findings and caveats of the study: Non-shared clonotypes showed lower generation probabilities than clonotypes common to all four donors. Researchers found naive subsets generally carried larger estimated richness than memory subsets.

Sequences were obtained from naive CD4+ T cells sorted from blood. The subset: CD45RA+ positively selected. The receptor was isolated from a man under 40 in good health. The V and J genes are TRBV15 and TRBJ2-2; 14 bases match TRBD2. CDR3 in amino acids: CATSRDGLAGGINTGELFF. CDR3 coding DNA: TGTGCCACCAGCAGAGATGGACTAGCGGGAGGAATTAACACCGGGGAGCTGTTTTTT.